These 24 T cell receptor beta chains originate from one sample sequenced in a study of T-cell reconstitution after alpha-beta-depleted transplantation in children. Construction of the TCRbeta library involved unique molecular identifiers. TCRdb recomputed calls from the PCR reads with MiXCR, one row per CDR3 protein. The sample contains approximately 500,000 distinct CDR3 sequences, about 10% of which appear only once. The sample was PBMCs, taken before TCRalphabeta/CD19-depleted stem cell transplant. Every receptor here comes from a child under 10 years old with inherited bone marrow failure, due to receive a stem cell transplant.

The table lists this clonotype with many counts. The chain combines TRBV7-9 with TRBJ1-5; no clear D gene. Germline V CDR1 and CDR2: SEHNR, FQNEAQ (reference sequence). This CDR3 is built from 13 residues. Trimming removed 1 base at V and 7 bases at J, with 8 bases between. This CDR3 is CASSLESGQPQHF. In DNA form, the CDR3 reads TGTGCCAGCAGCTTAGAGTCGGGGCAGCCCCAGCATTTT.

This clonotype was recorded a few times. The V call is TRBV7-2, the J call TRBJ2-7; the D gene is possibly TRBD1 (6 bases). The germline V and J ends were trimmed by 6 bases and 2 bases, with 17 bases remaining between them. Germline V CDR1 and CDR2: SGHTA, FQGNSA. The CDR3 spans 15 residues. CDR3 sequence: CASRMGAGQTYEQYF. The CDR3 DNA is TGTGCCAGCAGGATGGGGGCAGGGCAGACCTACGAGCAGTACTTC.

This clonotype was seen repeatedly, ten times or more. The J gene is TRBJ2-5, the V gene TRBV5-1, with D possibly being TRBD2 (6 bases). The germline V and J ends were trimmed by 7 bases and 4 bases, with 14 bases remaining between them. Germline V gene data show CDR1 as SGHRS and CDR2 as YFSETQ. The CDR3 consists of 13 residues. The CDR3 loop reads CASWTGAPETQYF. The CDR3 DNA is TGCGCCAGCTGGACGGGAGCCCCAGAGACCCAGTACTTC.

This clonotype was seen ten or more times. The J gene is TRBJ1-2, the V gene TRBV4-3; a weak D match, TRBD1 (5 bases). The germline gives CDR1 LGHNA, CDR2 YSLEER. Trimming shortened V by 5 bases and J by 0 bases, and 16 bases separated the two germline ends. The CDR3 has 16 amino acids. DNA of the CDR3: TGCGCCAGCAGCGAGGGGTGGGGTCATACTAACTATGGCTACACCTTC. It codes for CASSEGWGHTNYGYTF.

CDR3 DNA: TGTGCCAGCAGCTTACGGGGGGACAGGGGGAACTACGAGCAGTACTTC. It yields the protein CASSLRGDRGNYEQYF. The chain carries TRBV7-2 and TRBJ2-7, with 11 bases lining up with TRBD1. Germline-derived CDR1 and CDR2 are SGHTA and FQGNSA. Trimming removed 2 bases from V and 3 bases from J; junction bases left unmatched: 6. This CDR3 has 16 residues.

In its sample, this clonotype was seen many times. Written as DNA, the CDR3 is TGTGCCAGCAGCTTATTCGGCGGGAGGGGGTCCCCCTACGAGCAGTACTTC. Translation gives CASSLFGGRGSPYEQYF. This sequence joins TRBV7-9 and TRBJ2-7; TRBD2 aligns across 9 bases. V shed 2 bases, J shed 2 bases, and the junction held 10 bases outside the gene matches. The CDR3 is 17 amino acids. The V gene's germline CDR1 is SEHNR and CDR2 FQNEAQ (reference sequence). The entire variable domain, with the rest obtained from reference TRBV7-9 and TRBJ2-7, is as follows: DTGVSQNPRHKITKRGQNVTFRCDPISEHNRLYWYRQTLGQGPEFLTYFQNEAQLEKSRLLSDRFSAERPKGSFSTLEIQRTEQGDSAMYLCASSLFGGRGSPYEQYFGPGTRLTVT.

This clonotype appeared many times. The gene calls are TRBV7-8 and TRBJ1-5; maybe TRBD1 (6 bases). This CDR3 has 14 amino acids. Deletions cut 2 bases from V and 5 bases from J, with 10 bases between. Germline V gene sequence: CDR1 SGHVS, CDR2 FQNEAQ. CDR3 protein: CASSLTGQYQPQHF. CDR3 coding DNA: TGTGCCAGCAGCTTAACCGGACAGTATCAGCCCCAGCATTTT.

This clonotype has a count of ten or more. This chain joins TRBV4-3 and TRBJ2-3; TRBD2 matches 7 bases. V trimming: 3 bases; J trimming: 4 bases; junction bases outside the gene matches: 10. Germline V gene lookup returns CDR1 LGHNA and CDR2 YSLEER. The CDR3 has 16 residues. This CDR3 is CASSQVPRLAPDTQYF. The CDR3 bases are TGCGCCAGCAGCCAGGTCCCGCGACTAGCCCCAGATACGCAGTATTTT.

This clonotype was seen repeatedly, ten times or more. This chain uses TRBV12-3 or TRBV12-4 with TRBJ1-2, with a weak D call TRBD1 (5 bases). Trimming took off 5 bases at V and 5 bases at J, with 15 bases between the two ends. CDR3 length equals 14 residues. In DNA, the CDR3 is TGTGCCAGCAGTCCCAGGGCAGGCTGGTATGGCTACACCTTC. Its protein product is CASSPRAGWYGYTF.

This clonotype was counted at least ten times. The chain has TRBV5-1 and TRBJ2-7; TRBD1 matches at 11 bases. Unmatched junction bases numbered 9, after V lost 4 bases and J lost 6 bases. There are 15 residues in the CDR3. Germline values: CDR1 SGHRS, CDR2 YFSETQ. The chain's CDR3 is CASSTQPGQGGEQYF. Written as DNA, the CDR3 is TGCGCCAGCAGCACCCAACCGGGACAGGGGGGCGAGCAGTACTTC.

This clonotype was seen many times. CDR3 residues: CASSQDGEAEQFF. CDR3 sequence (DNA): TGCGCCAGCAGCCAAGATGGGGAAGCCGAGCAGTTCTTC. The chain employs TRBV4-3 and TRBJ2-1; D is uncertain. CDR3 length: 13 amino acids. The germline V gene encodes CDR1 LGHNA and CDR2 YSLEER. Trimming cost V 0 bases and J 10 bases, with 10 bases left between them.

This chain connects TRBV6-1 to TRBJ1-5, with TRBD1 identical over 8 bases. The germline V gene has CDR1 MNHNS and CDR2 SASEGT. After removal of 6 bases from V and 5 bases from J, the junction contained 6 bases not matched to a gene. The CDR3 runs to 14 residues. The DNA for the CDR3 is TGTGCCAGCAGGCGACAGGGGCATGATCAGCCCCAGCATTTT. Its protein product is CASRRQGHDQPQHF.

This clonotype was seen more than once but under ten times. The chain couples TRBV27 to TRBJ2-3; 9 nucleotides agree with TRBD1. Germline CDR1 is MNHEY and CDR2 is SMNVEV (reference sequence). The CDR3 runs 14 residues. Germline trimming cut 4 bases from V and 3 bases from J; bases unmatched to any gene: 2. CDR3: CASSWDRETDTQYF. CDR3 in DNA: TGTGCCAGCAGTTGGGACAGGGAGACAGATACGCAGTATTTT.

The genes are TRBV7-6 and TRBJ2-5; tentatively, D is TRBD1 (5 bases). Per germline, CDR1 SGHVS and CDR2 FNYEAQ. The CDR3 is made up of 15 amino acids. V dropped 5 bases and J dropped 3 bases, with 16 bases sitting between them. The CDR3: CASSPAGHSEETQYF. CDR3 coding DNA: TGTGCCAGCAGCCCCGCCGGACACTCTGAAGAGACCCAGTACTTC.

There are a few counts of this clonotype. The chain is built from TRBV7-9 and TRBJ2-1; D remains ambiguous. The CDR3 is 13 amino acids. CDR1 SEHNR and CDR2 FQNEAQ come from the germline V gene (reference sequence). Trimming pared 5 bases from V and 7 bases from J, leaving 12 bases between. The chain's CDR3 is CASSPIMINEQFF. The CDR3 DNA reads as TGTGCCAGCAGCCCAATCATGATTAATGAGCAGTTCTTC. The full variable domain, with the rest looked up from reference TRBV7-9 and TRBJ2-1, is DTGVSQNPRHKITKRGQNVTFRCDPISEHNRLYWYRQTLGQGPEFLTYFQNEAQLEKSRLLSDRFSAERPKGSFSTLEIQRTEQGDSAMYLCASSPIMINEQFFGPGTRLTVL.

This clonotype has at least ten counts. DNA of the CDR3: TGTGCCAGCAGTTTTGGGGGTATCGACGAGCAGTACTTC. This translates into CASSFGGIDEQYF. The chain combines TRBV12-3 or TRBV12-4 with TRBJ2-7; TRBD1 or TRBD2 may be the D gene (5 bases each). V was clipped by 3 bases and J by 5 bases, with 11 bases between them. The CDR3 consists of 13 residues.

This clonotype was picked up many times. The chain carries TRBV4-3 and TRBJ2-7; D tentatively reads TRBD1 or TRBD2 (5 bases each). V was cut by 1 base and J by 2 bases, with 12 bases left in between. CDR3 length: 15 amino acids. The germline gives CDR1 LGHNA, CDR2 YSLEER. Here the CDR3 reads CASSQVKGPTYEQYF. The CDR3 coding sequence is TGCGCCAGCAGCCAAGTAAAGGGACCAACCTACGAGCAGTACTTC.

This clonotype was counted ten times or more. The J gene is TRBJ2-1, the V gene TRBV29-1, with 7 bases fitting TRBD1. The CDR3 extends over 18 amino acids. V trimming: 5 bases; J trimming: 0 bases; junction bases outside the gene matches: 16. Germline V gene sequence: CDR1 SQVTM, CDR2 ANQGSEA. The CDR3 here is CSVSTGVRTSFSYNEQFF. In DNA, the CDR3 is TGCAGCGTTTCAACAGGGGTGCGCACCTCCTTCTCCTACAATGAGCAGTTCTTC.

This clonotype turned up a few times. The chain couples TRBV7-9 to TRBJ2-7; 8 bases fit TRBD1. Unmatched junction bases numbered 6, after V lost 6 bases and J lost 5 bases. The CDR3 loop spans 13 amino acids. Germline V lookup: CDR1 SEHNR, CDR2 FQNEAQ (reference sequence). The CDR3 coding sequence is TGTGCCAGCAGTCGAGACAGGGGAGACGAGCAGTACTTC. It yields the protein CASSRDRGDEQYF.

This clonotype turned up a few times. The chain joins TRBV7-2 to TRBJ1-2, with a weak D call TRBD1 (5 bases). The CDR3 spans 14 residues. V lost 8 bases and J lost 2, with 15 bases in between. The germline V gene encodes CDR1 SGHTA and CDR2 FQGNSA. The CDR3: CASHLGATNYGYTF. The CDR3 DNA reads TGTGCCAGCCATCTTGGGGCAACCAACTATGGCTACACCTTC.

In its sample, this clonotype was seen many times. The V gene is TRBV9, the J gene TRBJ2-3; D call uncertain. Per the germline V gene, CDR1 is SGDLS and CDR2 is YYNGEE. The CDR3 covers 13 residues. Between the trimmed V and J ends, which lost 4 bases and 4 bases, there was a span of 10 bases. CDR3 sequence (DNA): TGTGCCAGCAGCTCTTTGTCTGCAGATACGCAGTATTTT. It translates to CASSSLSADTQYF.

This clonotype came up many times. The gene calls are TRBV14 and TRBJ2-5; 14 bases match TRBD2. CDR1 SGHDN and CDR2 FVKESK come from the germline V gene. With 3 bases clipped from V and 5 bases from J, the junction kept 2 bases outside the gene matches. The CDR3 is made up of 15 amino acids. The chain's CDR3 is CASSQGLAGAETQYF. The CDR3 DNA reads TGTGCCAGCAGCCAGGGACTAGCGGGAGCCGAGACCCAGTACTTC.

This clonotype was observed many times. The chain's CDR3 is CASSLKGGGDEQFF. The CDR3 DNA reads as TGTGCCAGCAGTTTAAAAGGGGGCGGCGACGAGCAGTTCTTC. This rearrangement joins TRBV27 to TRBJ2-1, with 7 nucleotides matching TRBD1. The CDR3 totals 14 residues. Trimming cost V 2 bases and J 10 bases; bases outside gene matches: 8. Germline loops: CDR1 MNHEY, CDR2 SMNVEV (reference sequence).

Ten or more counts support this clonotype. The CDR3 reads CASSDDPAATDTQYF. CDR3 bases: TGTGCCAGCAGTGATGATCCAGCGGCCACAGATACGCAGTATTTT. The genes are TRBV6-1 and TRBJ2-3; tentatively, D is TRBD2 (5 bases). Germline CDR1 is MNHNS and CDR2 is SASEGT. Trimming left V 3 bases short and J 2 bases short, with 12 bases between. This CDR3 has 15 amino acids.